The 32 T cell receptor beta chains given below trace back to one sample, sequenced in a study of T cells in Graves' hyperthyroidism and ophthalmopathy. RNA transcripts provided the source from which TCR beta CDR3 regions were amplified. TCR CDR3 regions were first amplified by RT-PCR with HTBI primers. From the multiplex PCR reads, TCRdb called clonotypes with MiXCR, one entry per CDR3 protein. The sample has roughly 740,000 distinct CDR3 sequences, about a sixth seen once. What was sequenced was blood. The source is a man aged 18 to 29 with Graves' hyperthyroidism.

This clonotype was seen a few times. The junction departs from the called germline gene at one end, perhaps through a read error. This chain connects TRBV12-3 or TRBV12-4 to TRBJ1-5, with 7 bases identical to TRBD1. The CDR3 runs 16 residues. The CDR3 reads CASSLKGAGSNLPQHF. The CDR3 coding sequence is TGTGCCAGCAGTTTAAAGGGGGCTGGGAGCAATCTGCCCCAGCATTTT.

This clonotype turned up a few times. The rearrangement links TRBV20-1 to TRBJ2-3; 9 bases are shared with TRBD1. CDR1 and CDR2 (germline): DFQATT, SNEGSKA (reference sequence). The V and J ends lost 6 bases and 3 bases, in that order; junction bases with no gene match: 7. The CDR3 length is 14 residues. CDR3: CSARMDRGTDTQYF. The CDR3 DNA follows: TGCAGTGCCCGAATGGACAGGGGAACAGATACGCAGTATTTT.

Details on this clonotype: A read error may explain this, as a much larger clone is one base away. The chain joins TRBV6-1 to TRBJ2-7, with a tentative D call TRBD2 (5 bases). Trimming stripped 6 bases from V and 0 bases from J, with 18 bases between. The germline V gene has CDR1 MNHNS and CDR2 SASEGT. The CDR3 has 16 amino acids. The CDR3 DNA follows: TGTGCCAGCAGGAGGGTTGGCGGTTCTGGCTCCTACGAGCAGTACTTC. It is translated as CASRRVGGSGSYEQYF.

This clonotype appeared many times. The chain carries TRBV11-3 and TRBJ2-3; D gene unclear. The CDR3 has 14 residues. The V gene lost 5 bases and the J gene lost 1 base, with 10 bases spanning the gap. Germline-derived CDR1 and CDR2 are SGHNT and YENEEA. CDR3 protein: CASSPAAGTDTQYF. The DNA of the CDR3 is TGTGCCAGCAGCCCCGCGGCTGGCACAGATACGCAGTATTTT.

The V call is TRBV9, the J call TRBJ2-5; D remains ambiguous. There are 15 residues in the CDR3. CDR1 is SGDLS, CDR2 YYNGEE, per germline. V shed 0 bases and J shed 7 bases, with 16 bases lying between them. The CDR3 DNA is TGTGCCAGCAGCGTAGAGGCCTCCGCGGCAAGGACCCAGTACTTC. As protein: CASSVEASAARTQYF. Based on the CDR3 plus reference TRBV9 and TRBJ2-5, the full variable domain is DSGVTQTPKHLITATGQRVTLRCSPRSGDLSVYWYQQSLDQGLQFLIQYYNGEERAKGNILERFSAQQFPDLHSELNLSSLELGDSALYFCASSVEASAARTQYFGPGTRLLVL.

The sample holds many counts of this clonotype. In DNA, the CDR3 is TGTGCCAGCAGCCAATTCACAGGGTCCACTGAAGCTTTCTTT. It codes for CASSQFTGSTEAFF. This chain joins TRBV3-1 and TRBJ1-1, with D perhaps matching TRBD1 (6 bases). Germline CDR1 is LGHDT and CDR2 is YNNKEL (reference sequence). The CDR3 consists of 14 residues. Trimming removed 2 bases at V and 4 bases at J, with 11 bases between.

The V and J genes are TRBV19 and TRBJ2-1; TRBD2 aligns across 12 bases. The germline CDR1 and CDR2 sequences are LNHDA and SQIVND (reference sequence). The CDR3 totals 17 residues. The V segment lost 5 bases and the J segment 7 bases; nucleotides outside the gene matches: 12. The CDR3 loop reads CASSSWTSGIVGNEQFF. In nucleotides, the CDR3 is TGTGCCAGTAGTTCTTGGACTAGCGGGATTGTAGGAAATGAGCAGTTCTTC.

The chain has TRBV12-3 or TRBV12-4 and TRBJ2-1, with D tentatively TRBD2 (7 bases). The germline V and J ends were trimmed by 6 bases and 6 bases, with 21 bases remaining between them. The CDR3 length is 16 residues. CDR3 bases: TGTGCCAGCAGCCTTAGGGGGGAGGGCCGATTCAATGAGCAGTTCTTC. Translating it yields CASSLRGEGRFNEQFF.

V is TRBV5-4 and J is TRBJ1-3; a possible D gene is TRBD1 (6 bases). Germline V gene lookup returns CDR1 SGHNT and CDR2 YYREEE (reference sequence). Between the trimmed V and J ends, which lost 4 bases and 0 bases, there was a span of 14 bases. The length of the CDR3 is 16 residues. CDR3 sequence reads: CASSATEGVSGNTIYF. In DNA form, the CDR3 reads TGTGCCAGCAGCGCGACGGAGGGGGTCTCTGGAAACACCATATATTTT. Full variable domain (missing parts from reference TRBV5-4 and TRBJ1-3): ETGVTQSPTHLIKTRGQQVTLRCSSQSGHNTVSWYQQALGQGPQFIFQYYREEENGRGNFPPRFSGLQFPNYSSELNVNALELDDSALYLCASSATEGVSGNTIYFGEGSWLTVV.

The count of this clonotype is one. The chain recombines TRBV7-2 with TRBJ2-5; D remains ambiguous. This CDR3 contains 13 residues. Trimming left V 3 bases short and J 7 bases short, with 12 bases between. CDR1 SGHTA and CDR2 FQGNSA come from the germline V gene. The CDR3 protein is CASSLAYVGTQYF. In DNA form, the CDR3 reads TGTGCCAGCAGCTTGGCATATGTCGGGACCCAGTACTTC.

J is TRBJ2-3 and V is TRBV7-9; no firm D call. V was cut by 1 base and J by 2 bases, with 7 bases left in between. Germline V lookup: CDR1 SEHNR, CDR2 FQNEAQ (reference sequence). CDR3 length: 14 amino acids. The DNA for the CDR3 is TGTGCCAGCAGCTTAGGTCTTCCCACAGATACGCAGTATTTT. Translated: CASSLGLPTDTQYF.

This clonotype came up many times. The J gene is TRBJ2-7, the V gene TRBV27, with D tentatively TRBD1 (5 bases). Germline-derived CDR1 and CDR2 are MNHEY and SMNVEV (reference sequence). Trimming removed 3 bases at V and 1 base at J, with 13 bases between. This CDR3 is 15 amino acids long. CDR3 nucleotides: TGTGCCAGCAGTTTCAGGGTCGGCTTTTCCTACGAGCAGTACTTC. Amino acids: CASSFRVGFSYEQYF.

This clonotype was found a few times. This chain joins TRBV30 and TRBJ2-7; 11 bases are a match to TRBD2. With 2 bases clipped from V and 3 bases from J, the junction kept 6 bases outside the gene matches. Germline loops: CDR1 GTSNPN, CDR2 SVGIG (reference sequence). This CDR3 region has 15 residues. The CDR3 is CAWSSRTSGRYEQYF. The CDR3 DNA follows: TGTGCCTGGAGTTCCCGGACTAGCGGGCGCTACGAGCAGTACTTC.

This clonotype came up many times. V and J are TRBV28 and TRBJ2-4; tentatively, D is TRBD2 (7 bases). This CDR3 has 13 residues. The V end lost 11 bases, the J end lost 6 bases, and 17 bases lay between the germline ends. Germline V gene lookup returns CDR1 MDHEN and CDR2 SYDVKM. The CDR3 sequence: CAAQKGGINIQYF. The CDR3 DNA sequence: TGTGCCGCGCAGAAGGGGGGGATAAACATTCAGTACTTC.

The count of this clonotype is one. This may be a read error: a much more frequent sequence differs by one nucleotide. The CDR3 sequence is CASSQGLATYEQFF. The CDR3 DNA reads TGTGCCAGCAGCCAAGGTCTAGCGACCTACGAGCAGTTCTTC. The rearrangement joins TRBV3-1 to TRBJ2-7; TRBD2 is a possible D gene (6 bases). The DNA end lines up better with TRBJ2-1; the J call may be wrong. The CDR3 loop spans 14 amino acids. The germline CDR1 and CDR2 sequences are LGHDT and YNNKEL (reference sequence).

This clonotype was found many times. The chain employs TRBV20-1 and TRBJ2-7; 10 bases match TRBD1. The CDR3 is made up of 14 amino acids. After removal of 3 bases from V and 5 bases from J, the junction contained 7 bases not matched to a gene. Germline lookup yields CDR1 DFQATT and CDR2 SNEGSKA (reference sequence). CDR3 nucleotide sequence: TGCAGTGCTAGGCCGGACAGGGGGTCTGACGAGCAGTACTTC. It yields the protein CSARPDRGSDEQYF.

This clonotype came up many times. The J gene is TRBJ2-7, the V gene TRBV11-1; tentative D call: TRBD1 (7 bases). The CDR3 extends over 14 amino acids. The germline V gene has CDR1 SGHAT and CDR2 FQDESV (reference sequence). V was clipped by 5 bases and J by 5 bases, with 16 bases between them. DNA for the CDR3: TGTGCCAGCAGCAAGATGGAGGGGGCGAACGAGCAGTACTTC. This sequence encodes CASSKMEGANEQYF. Based on the CDR3 plus reference TRBV11-1 and TRBJ2-7, the full variable domain is EAEVAQSPRYKITEKSQAVAFWCDPISGHATLYWYRQILGQGPELLVQFQDESVVDDSQLPKDRFSAERLKGVDSTLKIQPAELGDSAMYLCASSKMEGANEQYFGPGTRLTVT.

The J gene is TRBJ2-5, the V gene TRBV20-1, with 7 positions matching TRBD1. V shed 5 bases, J shed 0 bases, and the junction held 3 bases outside the gene matches. Germline lookup yields CDR1 DFQATT and CDR2 SNEGSKA (reference sequence). The CDR3 covers 13 residues. Here the CDR3 DNA reads TGCAGTGCTGAGACAGGGAACCAAGAGACCCAGTACTTC. It translates to CSAETGNQETQYF.

This clonotype was observed many times. CDR3 sequence: CASTRTSAQETQYF. In DNA, the CDR3 is TGTGCCAGCACCCGGACTAGCGCGCAAGAGACCCAGTACTTC. This sequence joins TRBV28 and TRBJ2-5, with 9 bases fitting TRBD2. This CDR3 is built from 14 residues. Unmatched junction bases numbered 5, after V lost 7 bases and J lost 2 bases. CDR1 and CDR2 (germline): MDHEN, SYDVKM. Together with reference TRBV28 and TRBJ2-5, the CDR3 gives the full variable domain: DVKVTQSSRYLVKRTGEKVFLECVQDMDHENMFWYRQDPGLGLRLIYFSYDVKMKEKGDIPEGYSVSREKKERFSLILESASTNQTSMYLCASTRTSAQETQYFGPGTRLLVL.

The J gene is TRBJ2-4, the V gene TRBV6-2 or TRBV6-3, with D hard to call. The CDR3 length is 12 residues. Per the germline V gene, CDR1 is MNHEY and CDR2 is SVGEGT. Trimming left V 5 bases short and J 8 bases short, with 10 bases between. The CDR3 loop reads CASSEVLDIQYF. For the CDR3, the DNA is TGTGCCAGCAGTGAGGTGTTGGACATTCAGTACTTC.

Concerning this clonotype: A read error may explain this, as a much larger clone is one base away. CDR3 DNA: TGTGCCAGCAGCGGGACAGAATACTACGAGCAGCACTTC. Amino acid sequence: CASSGTEYYEQHF. V usage is TRBV6-2 or TRBV6-3 and J usage is TRBJ2-7; 7 positions match TRBD1. The length of the CDR3 is 13 residues. The germline V gene has CDR1 MNHEY and CDR2 SVGEGT.

The chain combines TRBV20-1 with TRBJ2-7; 12 nucleotides agree with TRBD2. Germline loops: CDR1 DFQATT, CDR2 SNEGSKA (reference sequence). V shed 1 base, J shed 3 bases, and the junction held 1 base outside the gene matches. The CDR3 sequence is 14 residues long. CDR3 sequence: CSARALAGGYEQYF. CDR3 DNA: TGCAGTGCTAGAGCACTAGCGGGAGGCTACGAGCAGTACTTC.

Ten or more counts support this clonotype. This rearrangement joins TRBV28 to TRBJ2-3; the match to TRBD2 covers 7 bases. There are 17 residues in the CDR3. The V gene end was trimmed by 2 bases and the J gene end by 0 bases; junction bases not matched to a gene: 8. The germline V gene has CDR1 MDHEN and CDR2 SYDVKM. In DNA, the CDR3 is TGTGCCAGCAGTTTACGGCTAGGGACTACTAGCACAGATACGCAGTATTTT. It specifies CASSLRLGTTSTDTQYF.

This clonotype was counted between two and nine times. The genes are TRBV7-8 and TRBJ1-4; a weak D match, TRBD1 (5 bases). V lost 5 bases and J lost 4, with 14 bases in between. CDR3 length: 15 amino acids. Germline CDR1 SGHVS, CDR2 FQNEAQ. The CDR3, as DNA: TGTGCCAGCAGCCCGTCCGGGACGGGTAATGAAAAACTGTTTTTT. Translating it yields CASSPSGTGNEKLFF. Combining the CDR3 with reference TRBV7-8 and TRBJ1-4 gives the whole variable domain GAGVSQSPRYKVAKRGQDVALRCDPISGHVSLFWYQQALGQGPEFLTYFQNEAQLDKSGLPSDRFFAERPEGSVSTLKIQRTQQEDSAVYLCASSPSGTGNEKLFFGSGTQLSVL.

J is TRBJ2-7 and V is TRBV30, with D unresolved. Germline values: CDR1 GTSNPN, CDR2 SVGIG (reference sequence). The V end was cut by 2 bases, the J end by 2 bases, with 7 bases between. The CDR3 has 12 amino acids. The CDR3 bases are TGTGCCTGGAGTCAGGCAGCCTACGAGCAGTACTTC. Amino acids: CAWSQAAYEQYF.

Ten or more counts support this clonotype. This chain uses TRBV7-3 with TRBJ2-1; D gene unclear. Trimming took off 4 bases at V and 8 bases at J, with 15 bases between the two ends. Germline CDR1 reads SGHTA; CDR2 reads FQGTGA. The CDR3 sequence is 14 residues long. Here the CDR3 reads CASSSPLRSHEQFF. In DNA, the CDR3 is TGTGCCAGCAGCTCCCCGTTGCGGTCCCATGAGCAGTTCTTC.

There are a few counts of this clonotype. The chain carries TRBV7-9 and TRBJ2-7; 8 bases are shared with TRBD2. Unmatched junction bases numbered 6, after V lost 5 bases and J lost 0 bases. This CDR3 comprises 15 residues. The V gene's germline CDR1 is SEHNR and CDR2 FQNEAQ (reference sequence). CDR3 sequence (DNA): TGTGCCAGCAGCCACACTAGCGGTAGCTCCTACGAGCAGTACTTC. This translates into CASSHTSGSSYEQYF.

This clonotype was seen repeatedly, ten times or more. This chain joins TRBV7-2 and TRBJ2-2; 12 bases match TRBD2. This CDR3 is built from 16 residues. Unmatched junction bases numbered 6, after V lost 6 bases and J lost 4 bases. Germline V lookup: CDR1 SGHTA, CDR2 FQGNSA. The CDR3 bases are TGTGCCAGCAGACCACTAGCGGGAGGACGCACCGGGGAGCTGTTTTTT. Translation: CASRPLAGGRTGELFF.

This clonotype occurred many times. As DNA, the CDR3 is TGTGCCAGCTGGGCCCGAATAGCGGGAGGGCCCCAGAATGAGCAGTTCTTC. This codes for CASWARIAGGPQNEQFF. The chain employs TRBV28 and TRBJ2-1; 11 bases are a match to TRBD2. The CDR3 sequence is 17 residues long. Germline lookup yields CDR1 MDHEN and CDR2 SYDVKM. Losses at the gene ends were 8 bases for V and 7 bases for J; bases not matched to a gene: 16.

The rearrangement links TRBV5-5 to TRBJ2-4; TRBD2 aligns across 12 bases. The trim removed 4 bases at V and 2 bases at J, leaving 4 bases unmatched. CDR1 and CDR2 (germline): SGHKS, YYEKEE (reference sequence). This CDR3 has 16 residues. CDR3 sequence (DNA): TGTGCCAGCAGCAGGACTAGCGGGAAGTCCAAAAACATTCAGTACTTC. Translated, it gives CASSRTSGKSKNIQYF.

The chain employs TRBV28 and TRBJ2-2; 11 bases map to TRBD2. V lost 11 bases to trimming and J lost 0 bases; unmatched junction nucleotides: 2. Germline V gene sequence: CDR1 MDHEN, CDR2 SYDVKM. The CDR3 loop spans 14 amino acids. The CDR3 bases are TGTGCCGTAGCGGGAGGGCCGAACACCGGGGAGCTGTTTTTT. This gives the protein CAVAGGPNTGELFF.

In this sample, this clonotype turned up many times. The chain carries TRBV11-2 and TRBJ2-2, with D possibly being TRBD2 (5 bases). Germline loops: CDR1 SGHAT, CDR2 FQNNGV. The CDR3 length is 16 residues. V lost 5 bases to trimming and J lost 1 base, with 14 bases between them. The CDR3 bases are TGTGCCAGCAGCGATCTGAGGGCAGGGAACACCGGGGAGCTGTTTTTT. It specifies CASSDLRAGNTGELFF. Full variable domain (outside the CDR3, taken from reference TRBV11-2 and TRBJ2-2): EAGVAQSPRYKIIEKRQSVAFWCNPISGHATLYWYQQILGQGPKLLIQFQNNGVVDDSQLPKDRFSAERLKGVDSTLKIQPAKLEDSAVYLCASSDLRAGNTGELFFGEGSRLTVL.